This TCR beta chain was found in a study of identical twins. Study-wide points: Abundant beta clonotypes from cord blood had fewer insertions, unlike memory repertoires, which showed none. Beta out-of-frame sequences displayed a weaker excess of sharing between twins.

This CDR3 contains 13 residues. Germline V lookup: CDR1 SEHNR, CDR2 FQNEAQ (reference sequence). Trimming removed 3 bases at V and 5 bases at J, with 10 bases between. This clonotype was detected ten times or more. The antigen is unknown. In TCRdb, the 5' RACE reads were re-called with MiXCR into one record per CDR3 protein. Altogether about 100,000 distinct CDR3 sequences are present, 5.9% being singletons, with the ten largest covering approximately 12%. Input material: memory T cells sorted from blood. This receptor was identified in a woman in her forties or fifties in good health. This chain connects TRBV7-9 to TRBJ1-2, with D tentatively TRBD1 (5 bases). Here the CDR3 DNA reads TGTGCCAGCAGCTTCGGCAGGGTGTATGGCTACACCTTC. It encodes CASSFGRVYGYTF.